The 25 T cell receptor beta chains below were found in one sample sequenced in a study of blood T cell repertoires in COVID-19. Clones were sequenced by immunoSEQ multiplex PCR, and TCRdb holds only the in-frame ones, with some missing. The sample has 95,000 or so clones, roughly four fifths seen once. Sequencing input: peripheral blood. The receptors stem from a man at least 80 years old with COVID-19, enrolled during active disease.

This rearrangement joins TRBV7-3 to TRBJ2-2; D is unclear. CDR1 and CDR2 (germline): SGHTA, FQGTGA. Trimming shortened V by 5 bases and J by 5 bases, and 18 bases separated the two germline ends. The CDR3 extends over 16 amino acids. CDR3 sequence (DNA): TGTGCCAGCAGCCCAAACCCCAGGATTGGAACCGGGGAGCTGTTTTTT. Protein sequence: CASSPNPRIGTGELFF.

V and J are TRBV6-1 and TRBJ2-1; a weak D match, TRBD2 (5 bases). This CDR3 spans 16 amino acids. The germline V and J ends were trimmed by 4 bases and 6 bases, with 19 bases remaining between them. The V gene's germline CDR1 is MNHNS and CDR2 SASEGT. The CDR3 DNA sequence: TGTGCCAGCAGTGCCACACTAGAGTTTGGTAGCAATGAGCAGTTCTTC. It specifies CASSATLEFGSNEQFF.

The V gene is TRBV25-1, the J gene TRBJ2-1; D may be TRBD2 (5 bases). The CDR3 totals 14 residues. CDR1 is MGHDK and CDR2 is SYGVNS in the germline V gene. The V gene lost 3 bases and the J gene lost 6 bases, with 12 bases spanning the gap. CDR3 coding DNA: TGTGCCAGCAGTGACCCGACCCGGGGCAATGAGCAGTTCTTC. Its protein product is CASSDPTRGNEQFF.

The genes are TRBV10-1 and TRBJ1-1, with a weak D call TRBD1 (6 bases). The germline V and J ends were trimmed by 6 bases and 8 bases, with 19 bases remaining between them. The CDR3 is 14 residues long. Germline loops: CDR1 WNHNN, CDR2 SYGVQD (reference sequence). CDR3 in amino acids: CASSRTDQGTEAFF. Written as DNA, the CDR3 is TGCGCCAGCAGCCGAACCGATCAGGGGACCGAAGCTTTCTTT.

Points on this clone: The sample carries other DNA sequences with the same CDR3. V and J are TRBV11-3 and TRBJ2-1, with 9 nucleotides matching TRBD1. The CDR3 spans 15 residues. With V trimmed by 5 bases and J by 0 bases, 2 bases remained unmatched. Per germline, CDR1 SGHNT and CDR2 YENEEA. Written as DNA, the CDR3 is TGTGCCAGCAGCCTGGGACAGGGCTCCTACAATGAGCAGTTCTTC. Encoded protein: CASSLGQGSYNEQFF.

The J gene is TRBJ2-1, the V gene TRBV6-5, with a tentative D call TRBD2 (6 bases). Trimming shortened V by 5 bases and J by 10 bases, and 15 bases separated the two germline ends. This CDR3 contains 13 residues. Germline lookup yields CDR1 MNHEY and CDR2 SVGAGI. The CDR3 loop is CASSRPGVAEQFF. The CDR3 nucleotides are TGTGCCAGCAGTAGACCGGGAGTTGCGGAGCAGTTCTTC.

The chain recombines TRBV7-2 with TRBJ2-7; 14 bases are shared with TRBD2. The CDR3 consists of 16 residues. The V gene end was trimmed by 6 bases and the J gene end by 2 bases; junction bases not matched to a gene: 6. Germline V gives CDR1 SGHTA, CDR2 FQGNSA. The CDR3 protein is CASSNKGLAGAYEQYF. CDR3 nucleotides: TGTGCCAGCAGTAACAAGGGACTAGCGGGGGCCTACGAGCAGTACTTC.

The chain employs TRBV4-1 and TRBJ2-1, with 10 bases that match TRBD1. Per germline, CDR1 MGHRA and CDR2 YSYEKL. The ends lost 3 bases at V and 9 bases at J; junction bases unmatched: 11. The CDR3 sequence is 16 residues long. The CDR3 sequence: CASSQIGPTGGGEQFF. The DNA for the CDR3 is TGCGCCAGCAGCCAGATCGGGCCGACAGGGGGCGGTGAGCAGTTCTTC.

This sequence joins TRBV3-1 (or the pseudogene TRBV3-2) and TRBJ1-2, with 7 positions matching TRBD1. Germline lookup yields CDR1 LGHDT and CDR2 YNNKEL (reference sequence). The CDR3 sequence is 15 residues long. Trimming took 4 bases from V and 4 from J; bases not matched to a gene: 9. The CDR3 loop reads CASSPRQGAGYGYTF. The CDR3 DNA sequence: TGTGCCAGCAGCCCGCGACAGGGAGCGGGCTATGGCTACACCTTC.

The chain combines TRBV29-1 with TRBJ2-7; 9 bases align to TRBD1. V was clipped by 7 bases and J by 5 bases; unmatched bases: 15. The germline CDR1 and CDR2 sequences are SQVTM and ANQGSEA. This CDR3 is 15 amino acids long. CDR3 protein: CSAAPLGQGKNEQYF. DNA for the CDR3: TGCAGCGCCGCCCCCTTGGGACAGGGCAAGAACGAGCAGTACTTC.

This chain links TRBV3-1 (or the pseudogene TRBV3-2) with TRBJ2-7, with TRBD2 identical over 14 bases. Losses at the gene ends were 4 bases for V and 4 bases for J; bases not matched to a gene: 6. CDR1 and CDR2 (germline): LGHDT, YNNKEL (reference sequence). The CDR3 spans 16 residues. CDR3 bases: TGTGCCAGCAGCCCCTGGACTAGCGGGGGGTCTTACGAGCAGTACTTC. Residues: CASSPWTSGGSYEQYF.

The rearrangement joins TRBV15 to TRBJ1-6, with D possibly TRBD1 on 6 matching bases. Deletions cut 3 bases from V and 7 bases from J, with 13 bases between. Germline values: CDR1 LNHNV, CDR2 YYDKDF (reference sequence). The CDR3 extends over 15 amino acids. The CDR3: CATSSPGAKNSPLHF. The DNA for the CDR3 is TGTGCCACCAGCAGTCCAGGGGCGAAGAATTCACCCCTCCACTTT.

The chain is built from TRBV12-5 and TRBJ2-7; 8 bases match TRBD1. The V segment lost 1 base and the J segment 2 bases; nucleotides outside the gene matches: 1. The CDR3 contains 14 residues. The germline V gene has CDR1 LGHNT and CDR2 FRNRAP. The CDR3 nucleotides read TGTGCTAGTGGTTTGGGGACAGGGACCTACGAGCAGTACTTC. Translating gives CASGLGTGTYEQYF.

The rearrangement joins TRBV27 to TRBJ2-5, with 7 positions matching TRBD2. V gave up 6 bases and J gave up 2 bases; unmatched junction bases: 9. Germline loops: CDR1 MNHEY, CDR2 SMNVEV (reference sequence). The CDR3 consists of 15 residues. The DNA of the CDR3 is TGTGCCAGCAGCCGAGCGGGGCCTATTCAAGAGACCCAGTACTTC. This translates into CASSRAGPIQETQYF.

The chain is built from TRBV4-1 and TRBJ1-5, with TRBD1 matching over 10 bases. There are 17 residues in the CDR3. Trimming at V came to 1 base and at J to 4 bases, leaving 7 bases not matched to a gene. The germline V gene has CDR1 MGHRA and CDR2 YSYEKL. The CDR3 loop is CASSQGWGQGKNQPQHF. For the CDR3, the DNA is TGCGCCAGCAGCCAAGGATGGGGACAGGGGAAAAATCAGCCCCAGCATTTT.

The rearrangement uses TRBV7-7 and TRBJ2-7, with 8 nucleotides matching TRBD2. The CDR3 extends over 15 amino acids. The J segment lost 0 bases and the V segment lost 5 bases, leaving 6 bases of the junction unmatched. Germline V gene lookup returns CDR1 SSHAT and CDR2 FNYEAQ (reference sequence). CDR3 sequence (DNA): TGTGCCAGCAGCCCCGGGAGGGGAAGCTCCTACGAGCAGTACTTC. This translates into CASSPGRGSSYEQYF.

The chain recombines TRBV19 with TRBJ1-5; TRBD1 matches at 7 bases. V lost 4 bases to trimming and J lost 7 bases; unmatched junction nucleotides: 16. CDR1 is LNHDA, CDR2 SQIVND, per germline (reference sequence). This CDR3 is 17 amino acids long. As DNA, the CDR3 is TGTGCCAGTAGTAGGGACTGGACAGGAGCCTTCGGGCAGCCCCAGCATTTT. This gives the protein CASSRDWTGAFGQPQHF.

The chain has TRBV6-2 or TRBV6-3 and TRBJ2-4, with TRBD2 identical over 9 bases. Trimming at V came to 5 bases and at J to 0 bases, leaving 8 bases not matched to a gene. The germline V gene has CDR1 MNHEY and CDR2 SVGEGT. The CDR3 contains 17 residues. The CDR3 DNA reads TGTGCCAGCAGTAAGAGTACTAGCGGGCTAGCCAAAAACATTCAGTACTTC. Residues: CASSKSTSGLAKNIQYF.

The chain's CDR3 is CASSPGTGGDYEQYF. CDR3 sequence (DNA): TGTGCCAGCAGTCCCGGGACAGGGGGCGATTACGAGCAGTACTTC. V gene TRBV6-5 combines with J gene TRBJ2-7; 12 bases match TRBD1. The trim removed 5 bases at V and 4 bases at J, leaving 6 bases unmatched. This CDR3 is built from 15 residues. Germline lookup yields CDR1 MNHEY and CDR2 SVGAGI.

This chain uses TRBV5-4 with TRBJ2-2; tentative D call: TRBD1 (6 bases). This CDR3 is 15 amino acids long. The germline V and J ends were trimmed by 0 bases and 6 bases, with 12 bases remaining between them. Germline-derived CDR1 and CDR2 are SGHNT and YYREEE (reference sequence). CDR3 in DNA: TGTGCCAGCAGCTTGGTACAGGGCAGAGCCGGGGAGCTGTTTTTT. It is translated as CASSLVQGRAGELFF.

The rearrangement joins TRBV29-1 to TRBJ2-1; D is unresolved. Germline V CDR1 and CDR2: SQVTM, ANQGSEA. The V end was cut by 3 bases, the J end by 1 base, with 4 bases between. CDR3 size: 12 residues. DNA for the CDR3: TGCAGCGTTGAGTCTTCCTACAATGAGCAGTTCTTC. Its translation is CSVESSYNEQFF.

The CDR3 bases are TGCAGCGTTCAATCCCGACAGAGAACCTACAATGAGCAGTTCTTC. Translation gives CSVQSRQRTYNEQFF. This rearrangement joins TRBV29-1 to TRBJ2-1; D is perhaps TRBD1 (5 bases). V was trimmed by 5 bases and J by 2 bases, leaving 16 bases between them. The germline V gene has CDR1 SQVTM and CDR2 ANQGSEA. This CDR3 comprises 15 residues.

As DNA, the CDR3 is TGTGCCAGCAAGTCAGGGGCCGGGGAGACCCAGTACTTC. It codes for CASKSGAGETQYF. This rearrangement joins TRBV6-5 to TRBJ2-5, with a weak D call TRBD1 (6 bases). Germline CDR1 MNHEY, CDR2 SVGAGI. The V end lost 7 bases, the J end lost 5 bases, and 14 bases lay between the germline ends. The CDR3 loop spans 13 amino acids.

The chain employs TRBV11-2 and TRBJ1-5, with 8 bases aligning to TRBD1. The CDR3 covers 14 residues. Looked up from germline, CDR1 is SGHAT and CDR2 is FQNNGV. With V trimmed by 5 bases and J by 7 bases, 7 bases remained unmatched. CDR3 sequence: CASSTDRVGQPQHF. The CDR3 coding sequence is TGTGCCAGCAGCACGGACAGGGTGGGACAGCCCCAGCATTTT.

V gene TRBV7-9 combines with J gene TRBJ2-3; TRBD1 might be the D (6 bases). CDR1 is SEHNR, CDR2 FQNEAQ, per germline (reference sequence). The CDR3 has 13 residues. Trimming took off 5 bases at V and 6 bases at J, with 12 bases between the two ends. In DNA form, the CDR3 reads TGTGCCAGCAGCCGTCTGGGGGCGGATACGCAGTATTTT. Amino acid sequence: CASSRLGADTQYF.